The present entry profiles one TCR beta chain with its context. Its specificity is not known. This specimen comes from a study of T cell responses to AZD1222 COVID-19 vaccine. Turning to the study itself: Both about-4-week and about-12-week second-dose recipients were combined. Study findings and constraints: After two AZD1222 doses, spike-specific TCR breadth and depth rose versus day 0. In a largely white British group with more females than males, clonal diversity was possibly underestimated. Scientists sampled the repertoires only once the peak T cell response had passed.

The table came from immunoSEQ multiplex PCR; TCRdb's copy has only in-frame clones and leaves some out. This table holds about 140,000 clones, about 87% found once. The source of this sequence is an adult in good health. The material sequenced was peripheral blood, taken on day 0 of AZD1222 vaccination.

CDR3 residues: CASSGLPNEQFF. In DNA form, the CDR3 reads TGCGCCAGCAGTGGGCTACCCAATGAGCAGTTCTTC. The V gene is TRBV10-1, the J gene TRBJ2-1; D uncertain. The length of the CDR3 is 12 residues. V was trimmed by 4 bases and J by 6 bases, leaving 7 bases between them. The germline V gene encodes CDR1 WNHNN and CDR2 SYGVQD (reference sequence).